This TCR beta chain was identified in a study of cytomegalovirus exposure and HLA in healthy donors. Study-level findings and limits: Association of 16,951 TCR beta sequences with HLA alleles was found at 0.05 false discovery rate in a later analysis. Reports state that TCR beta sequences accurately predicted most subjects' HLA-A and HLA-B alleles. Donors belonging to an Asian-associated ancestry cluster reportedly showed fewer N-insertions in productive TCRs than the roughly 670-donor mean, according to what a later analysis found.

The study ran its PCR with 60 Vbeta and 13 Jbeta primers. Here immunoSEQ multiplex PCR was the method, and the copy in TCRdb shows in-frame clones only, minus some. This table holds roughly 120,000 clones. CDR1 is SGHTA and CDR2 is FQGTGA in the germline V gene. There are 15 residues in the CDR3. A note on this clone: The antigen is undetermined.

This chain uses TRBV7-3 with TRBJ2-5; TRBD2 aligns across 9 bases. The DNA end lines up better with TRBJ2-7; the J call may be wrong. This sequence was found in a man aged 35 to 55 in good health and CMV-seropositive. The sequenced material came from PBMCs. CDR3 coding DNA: TGTGCCAGCAGCTCCTCGGGACTAGCTTCCTACGAGCAGTACTTC. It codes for CASSSSGLASYEQYF.